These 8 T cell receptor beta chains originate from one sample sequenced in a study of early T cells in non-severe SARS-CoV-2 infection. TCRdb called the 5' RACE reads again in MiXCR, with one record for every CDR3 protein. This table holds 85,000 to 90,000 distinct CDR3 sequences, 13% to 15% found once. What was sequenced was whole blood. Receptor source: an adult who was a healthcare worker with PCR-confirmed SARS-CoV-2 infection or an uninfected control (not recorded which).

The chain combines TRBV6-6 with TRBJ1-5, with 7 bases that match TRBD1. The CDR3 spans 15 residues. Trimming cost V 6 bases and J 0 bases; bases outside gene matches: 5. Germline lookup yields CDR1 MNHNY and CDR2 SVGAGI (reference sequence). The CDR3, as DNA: TGTGCCAGCAGCTTGGGACAGTATAGCAATCAGCCCCAGCATTTT. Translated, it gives CASSLGQYSNQPQHF.

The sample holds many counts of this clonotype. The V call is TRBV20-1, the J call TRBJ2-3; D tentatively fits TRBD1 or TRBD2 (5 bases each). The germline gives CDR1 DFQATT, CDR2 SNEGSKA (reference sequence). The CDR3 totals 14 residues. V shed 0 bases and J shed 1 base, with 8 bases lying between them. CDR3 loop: CSARDRDRTDTQYF. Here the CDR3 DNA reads TGCAGTGCTAGAGATCGGGACCGCACAGATACGCAGTATTTT.

CDR3 sequence (DNA): TGTGCCAGCAGCTTAGCCGCAGATACGCAGTATTTT. This translates into CASSLAADTQYF. The chain joins TRBV7-9 to TRBJ2-3; D remains unclear. Between the trimmed V and J ends, which lost 0 bases and 4 bases, there was a span of 2 bases. The CDR3 runs to 12 residues. From germline, CDR1 is SEHNR and CDR2 FQNEAQ (reference sequence).

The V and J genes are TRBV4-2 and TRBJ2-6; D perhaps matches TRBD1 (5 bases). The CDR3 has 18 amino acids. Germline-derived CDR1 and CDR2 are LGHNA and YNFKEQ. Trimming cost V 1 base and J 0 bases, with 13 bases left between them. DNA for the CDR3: TGTGCCAGCAGCCAAGGTGAAGGGGTGAGCTCTGGGGCCAACGTCCTGACTTTC. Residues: CASSQGEGVSSGANVLTF.

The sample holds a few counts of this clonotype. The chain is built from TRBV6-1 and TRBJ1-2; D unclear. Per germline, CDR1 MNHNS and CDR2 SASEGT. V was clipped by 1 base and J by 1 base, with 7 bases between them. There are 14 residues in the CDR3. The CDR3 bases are TGTGCCAGCAGTGAAGTTTTACTTAACTATGGCTACACCTTC. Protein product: CASSEVLLNYGYTF.

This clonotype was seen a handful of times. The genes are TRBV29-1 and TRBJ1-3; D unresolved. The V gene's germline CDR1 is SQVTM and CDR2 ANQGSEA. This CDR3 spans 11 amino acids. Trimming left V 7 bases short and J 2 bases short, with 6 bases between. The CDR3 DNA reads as TGCAGCGGCATTACTGGAAACACCATATATTTT. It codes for CSGITGNTIYF.

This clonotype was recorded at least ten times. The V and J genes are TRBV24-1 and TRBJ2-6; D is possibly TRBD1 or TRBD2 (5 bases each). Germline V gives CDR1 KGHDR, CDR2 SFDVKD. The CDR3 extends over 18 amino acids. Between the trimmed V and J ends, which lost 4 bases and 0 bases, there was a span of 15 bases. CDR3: CATSDPGTGDSGANVLTF. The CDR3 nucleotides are TGTGCCACCAGTGACCCCGGGACGGGCGACTCTGGGGCCAACGTCCTGACTTTC.

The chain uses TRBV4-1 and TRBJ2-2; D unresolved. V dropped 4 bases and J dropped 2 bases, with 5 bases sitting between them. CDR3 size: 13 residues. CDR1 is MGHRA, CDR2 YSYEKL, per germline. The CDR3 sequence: CASSRENTGELFF. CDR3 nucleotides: TGCGCCAGCAGCCGGGAAAACACCGGGGAGCTGTTTTTT.